These 12 T cell receptor beta chains were all obtained from the same sample, sequenced in a study of shared clonotypes between healthy human individuals. Method: immunoSEQ multiplex PCR; TCRdb's copy keeps in-frame clones and lacks some. This table has roughly 2.1 million clones, about 93% appearing once. Cells designated naive CD8 were CD45RO-negative and were positively selected for CCR7, with terminally differentiated effector memory CD45RA+ cells excluded. The sequenced sample consisted of naive CD8+ T cells from PBMCs. All receptors come from a man aged 18 to 30 in good health. Some clones in this sample may be carry-over from other donors' samples.

V gene TRBV27 combines with J gene TRBJ2-7; 10 bases are shared with TRBD1. Trimming cost V 3 bases and J 2 bases; bases outside gene matches: 7. The germline gives CDR1 MNHEY, CDR2 SMNVEV (reference sequence). The CDR3 is 16 amino acids. The CDR3: CASSLTRTGGPYEQYF. In nucleotides, the CDR3 is TGTGCCAGCAGTTTGACTCGGACAGGGGGTCCCTACGAGCAGTACTTC.

The chain carries TRBV7-8 and TRBJ2-7, with D unresolved. The CDR3 is 13 amino acids. The germline CDR1 and CDR2 sequences are SGHVS and FQNEAQ. V lost 1 base to trimming and J lost 4 bases, with 8 bases between them. CDR3 sequence: CASSLGLRYEQYF. CDR3 coding DNA: TGTGCCAGCAGCTTAGGTCTGAGATACGAGCAGTACTTC.

The chain is built from TRBV5-1 and TRBJ1-1, with D possibly TRBD1 on 5 matching bases. The CDR3 is made up of 16 amino acids. Looked up from germline, CDR1 is SGHRS and CDR2 is YFSETQ. V dropped 0 bases and J dropped 2 bases, with 14 bases sitting between them. The CDR3 sequence: CASSLGQGLGNTEAFF. The CDR3 coding sequence is TGCGCCAGCAGCTTGGGGCAGGGTCTTGGTAACACTGAAGCTTTCTTT.

This clone has a single count. The chain carries TRBV7-8 and TRBJ2-2; 9 bases agree with TRBD2. The germline CDR1 and CDR2 sequences are SGHVS and FQNEAQ. Unmatched junction bases numbered 5, after V lost 3 bases and J lost 0 bases. This CDR3 has 17 amino acids. CDR3 in DNA: TGTGCCAGCAGCTTCCCGGCGGGAGGGTCGAACACCGGGGAGCTGTTTTTT. Translated: CASSFPAGGSNTGELFF.

The genes are TRBV7-2 and TRBJ1-2, with D perhaps TRBD1 (5 bases). The CDR3 runs to 15 residues. The germline V and J ends were trimmed by 1 base and 6 bases, with 15 bases remaining between them. Germline CDR1 is SGHTA and CDR2 is FQGNSA. The CDR3 here is CASSLVLGHKHGYTF. In DNA, the CDR3 is TGTGCCAGCAGCTTAGTACTCGGACACAAACATGGCTACACCTTC. Variable domain in full (rest from reference TRBV7-2 and TRBJ1-2): GAGVSQSPSNKVTEKGKDVELRCDPISGHTALYWYRQSLGQGLEFLIYFQGNSAPDKSGLPSDRFSAERTGGSVSTLTIQRTQQEDSAVYLCASSLVLGHKHGYTFGSGTRLTVV.

V usage is TRBV7-9 and J usage is TRBJ2-1; D is uncertain. The CDR3 sequence is 11 residues long. The V gene lost 2 bases and the J gene lost 12 bases, with 8 bases spanning the gap. Germline V gives CDR1 SEHNR, CDR2 FQNEAQ (reference sequence). CDR3 bases: TGTGCCAGCAGCTTAATGATGAGGCAGTTCTTC. Residues: CASSLMMRQFF.

The chain links TRBV7-9 to TRBJ1-1, with D perhaps matching TRBD1 (5 bases). Trimming shortened V by 1 base and J by 0 bases, and 12 bases separated the two germline ends. The CDR3 loop spans 16 amino acids. Germline V CDR1 and CDR2: SEHNR, FQNEAQ (reference sequence). The chain's CDR3 is CASSLGQMFMNTEAFF. The CDR3 nucleotides read TGTGCCAGCAGCTTAGGACAGATGTTCATGAACACTGAAGCTTTCTTT.

The chain is built from TRBV4-3 and TRBJ1-1; D unclear. V was pared by 0 bases and J by 0 bases, with 14 bases between. CDR3 size: 17 residues. Germline V gene lookup returns CDR1 LGHNA and CDR2 YSLEER. The CDR3 nucleotides are TGCGCCAGCAGCCAAGATCTTACACGGCAGATGAACACTGAAGCTTTCTTT. Protein product: CASSQDLTRQMNTEAFF.

J is TRBJ1-1 and V is TRBV13; TRBD1 might be the D (5 bases). The CDR3 has 12 amino acids. Germline assignment: CDR1 PRHDT and CDR2 FYEKMQ (reference sequence). V was trimmed by 1 base and J by 11 bases, leaving 11 bases between them. The CDR3 coding sequence is TGTGCCAGCAGCTTAGAACGGGGGTTGGCTTTCTTT. Its protein product is CASSLERGLAFF.

Points on this clone: Other nucleotide sequences from this sample produce the same CDR3. The rearrangement uses TRBV5-6 and TRBJ2-7; D is possibly TRBD1 or TRBD2 (6 bases each). Trimming took 2 bases from V and 6 from J, leaving 9 bases between them. Germline lookup yields CDR1 SGHDT and CDR2 YYEEEE. This CDR3 has 12 amino acids. The CDR3 loop reads CASSLGGREQYF. The DNA of the CDR3 is TGTGCCAGCAGCTTAGGGGGGCGCGAGCAGTACTTC.

This chain joins TRBV5-1 and TRBJ1-1, with a tentative D call TRBD1 (5 bases). Germline V CDR1 and CDR2: SGHRS, YFSETQ. This CDR3 contains 12 residues. V shed 5 bases and J shed 6 bases, with 11 bases lying between them. The CDR3: CASSPGMAEAFF. CDR3 nucleotides: TGCGCCAGCAGTCCAGGGATGGCTGAAGCTTTCTTT.

This chain joins TRBV7-9 and TRBJ2-1; D might be TRBD2 (7 bases). CDR1 and CDR2 (germline): SEHNR, FQNEAQ (reference sequence). This CDR3 is built from 14 residues. V dropped 5 bases and J dropped 9 bases, with 17 bases sitting between them. This CDR3 is CASSPDGGQLEQFF. Written as DNA, the CDR3 is TGTGCCAGCAGCCCCGACGGGGGGCAGCTTGAGCAGTTCTTC.